Detailed here is one T cell receptor (beta chain). Its matching antigen is unknown. The germline V gene encodes CDR1 MGHRA and CDR2 YSYEKL. V was clipped by 3 bases and J by 3 bases, with 11 bases between them. The CDR3 is 14 residues long. The repertoire was sequenced with immunoSEQ multiplex PCR; TCRdb's copy has only in-frame clones and lacks some. Among about 2 million clones listed, less than 95% were seen once. This specimen belongs to a study of shared clonotypes between healthy human individuals. Study results and limitations: Clonotype sharing across donors was expected to vary with sequencing depth. Rarefaction showed that sequencing of sorted subsets was incomplete (despite large depth). Shared clonotypes across all four donors exceeded non-shared ones in generation probability.

Naive CD8 cells, CD45RO-negative and positively selected for CCR7, excluded terminally differentiated effector memory CD45RA+ cells. The sequencing sample was made of naive CD8+ T cells sorted from blood. The chain is built from TRBV4-1 and TRBJ1-1, with D possibly being TRBD1 (5 bases). This receptor was identified in a man between 18 and 29 years old in good health. In DNA form, the CDR3 reads TGCGCCAGCAGCCAGTTAGGGGCCGACACTGAAGCTTTCTTT. Protein: CASSQLGADTEAFF.